The rows below give T cell receptor beta chains drawn from one sample of a study of cytomegalovirus exposure and HLA in healthy donors. Profiled with immunoSEQ multiplex PCR; TCRdb holds only in-frame clones, not every one. This sample yields about 89,000 clones, of which more than 70% are seen a single time; around 3.5% belongs to the top ten. Sequencing input: PBMCs. The receptor set was obtained from a man aged 25 to 40 in good health and CMV-seronegative. CDR3s include the opening cysteine and the closing phenylalanine or tryptophan. A D gene is named only where the DNA matches it firmly. The size entry is marked missing in some rows and otherwise reads once, few, many or a size class.

j_gene	d_gene	v_gene	abundance	CDR3nt	CDR3aa
TRBJ2-2	TRBD2	TRBV19	-	TGTGCCAGTAGTATACGAGGCGGGGGGAACACCGGGGAGCTGTTTTTT	CASSIRGGGNTGELFF
TRBJ2-7	-	TRBV2	-	TGTGCCAGCAGAGGACTCAGAGCGGGCGAGCAGTACTTC	CASRGLRAGEQYF
TRBJ2-2	-	TRBV28	-	TGTCTTTCATCGACAGGCTCGAGAGTAGGGGAGCTGTTTTTT	CLSSTGSRVGELFF
TRBJ2-5	TRBD2	TRBV9	-	TGTGCCAGCAGCGTAGTGGGACTAGCGGAAGAGACCCAGTACTTC	CASSVVGLAEETQYF
TRBJ2-4	-	TRBV6-6	-	TGTGCCAGCAGCACCCAAGGAGGGGACAAAAACATTCAGTACTTC	CASSTQGGDKNIQYF
TRBJ2-1	TRBD2	TRBV4-1	-	TGCGCCAGCAGCCGGACTAGCGGGGGGGCGAGTGAGCAGTTCTTC	CASSRTSGGASEQFF
TRBJ1-2	-	TRBV7-9	-	TGTGCCAGCAGCTACTCTAACTATGGCTACACCTTC	CASSYSNYGYTF
TRBJ2-7	-	TRBV4-1	-	TGCGCCAGCAGCCACCGGGACATATCGTCCTACGAGCAGTACTTC	CASSHRDISSYEQYF
TRBJ2-1	-	TRBV5-4	once	TGTGCCAGCAGCTTTGGTTTCAGGGCGAGGGGAGGCGAGCAGTTCTTC	CASSFGFRARGGEQFF
TRBJ2-5	-	TRBV7-2	-	TGTGCCAGCAGCTTAGTCGGGAGTGGTGAGACCCAGTACTTC	CASSLVGSGETQYF
TRBJ2-3	TRBD1	TRBV5-1	few	TGCGCCAGCAGCTTGGACCCGGACAGGGTCACAGATACGCAGTATTTT	CASSLDPDRVTDTQYF
TRBJ2-7	TRBD2	TRBV6-1	few	TGTGCCAGCAGTGAGACTAGCGGGGGGGCCCACGAGCAGTACTTC	CASSETSGGAHEQYF
TRBJ1-4	-	TRBV30	few	TGTGCCTGGAGTGGCGGGGGTGCAACTAATGAAAAACTGTTTTTT	CAWSGGGATNEKLFF
TRBJ2-7	-	TRBV28	-	TGTGCCAGCATCGAACAGAGATACGGGACTCTAAACTACGAGCAGTACTTC	CASIEQRYGTLNYEQYF
TRBJ2-2	-	TRBV7-8	few	TGTGCCAGCAGAGAGAGGTCACCGAACACCGGGGAGCTGTTTTTT	CASRERSPNTGELFF
TRBJ1-2	TRBD1	TRBV6-5	-	TGTGCCAGCAGAGCACAGGGGGTGAACTATGGCTACACCTTC	CASRAQGVNYGYTF
TRBJ1-1	-	TRBV30	-	TGTGCCTGGAGTGCGTCCACTGAAGCTTTCTTT	CAWSASTEAFF
TRBJ2-7	TRBD1	TRBV28	-	TGTGCCATACGGGACAGGGGGTACGAGCAGTACTTC	CAIRDRGYEQYF
TRBJ1-4	-	TRBV27	few	TGTGCCAGCAGTTTAATGGCAGGGTATAATGAAAAACTGTTTTTT	CASSLMAGYNEKLFF
TRBJ2-1	TRBD2	TRBV6-4	once	TGTGCCAGCAGTAGCGGGACTACCAGTGAGCAGTTCTTC	CASSSGTTSEQFF
TRBJ2-3	TRBD1	TRBV27	-	TGTGCCAGCAGTTTACTAAAGACAGGGGGCAGTACAGATACGCAGTATTTT	CASSLLKTGGSTDTQYF
TRBJ2-3	TRBD2	TRBV5-4	-	TGTGCCAGCAGCTTGGATTCTAGCGGGAGTGGTGGCACAGATACGCAGTATTTT	CASSLDSSGSGGTDTQYF
TRBJ2-3	TRBD2	TRBV7-2	-	TGTGCCAGCAGCGCACTAGCGGGCGGTGGGGGAGATACGCAGTATTTT	CASSALAGGGGDTQYF
TRBJ2-1	TRBD2	TRBV6-6	-	TGTGCCAGCAGCCCCTCGACTAGCGGGAGGGCCACTGAGCAGTTCTTC	CASSPSTSGRATEQFF
TRBJ2-2	-	TRBV6-1	-	TGTGCCAGCAGTCCTCGGACAGTCACCGGGGAGCTGTTTTTT	CASSPRTVTGELFF
TRBJ1-2	-	TRBV9	-	TGTGCCAGCAGCCCCCTCGGGGTAGCTAACTATGGCTACACCTTC	CASSPLGVANYGYTF
TRBJ1-1	TRBD1	TRBV6-6	-	TGTGCCAGCAGCGGACAGGGAAAGGTAGCTGAAGCTTTCTTT	CASSGQGKVAEAFF
TRBJ2-7	-	TRBV7-9	-	TGTGCCAGCAGCTTAGGGGGGGTTGAAGCCTACGAGCAGTACTTC	CASSLGGVEAYEQYF
TRBJ1-1	-	TRBV7-9	-	TGTGCCAGCAGCTTAGGGGAGGGGAGGACTGAAGCTTTCTTT	CASSLGEGRTEAFF
TRBJ2-1	TRBD2	TRBV11-3	-	TGTGCCAGCAGCCATACTAGCGGGGGGTGGAATGAGCAGTTCTTC	CASSHTSGGWNEQFF
TRBJ2-7	TRBD1	TRBV7-6	-	TGTGCCAGCAGCTCGACCGGGACAGGGATCTACGAGCAGTACTTC	CASSSTGTGIYEQYF
TRBJ2-5	-	TRBV5-6	-	TGTGCCAGCAGCCCCCTAGGGGGGGCCGGCGAGACCCAGTACTTC	CASSPLGGAGETQYF
TRBJ2-7	-	TRBV19	-	TGTGCCAGTAGTCCCCAGACAGGTGTGGGATACGAGCAGTACTTC	CASSPQTGVGYEQYF
TRBJ2-5	TRBD2	TRBV30	-	TGTGCCTGGAGTGTGGGACTAGCGGGAGGGCCGGAGACCCAGTACTTC	CAWSVGLAGGPETQYF
TRBJ2-7	TRBD1	TRBV7-9	-	TGTGCCAGCAGCAGACAGGGGTACGAGCAGTACTTC	CASSRQGYEQYF
TRBJ1-5	-	TRBV19	-	TGTGCCAGTAGTATAGCCCCAGGGAGCAATCAGCCCCAGCATTTT	CASSIAPGSNQPQHF
TRBJ1-5	TRBD1	TRBV16	once	TGTGCCAGCAGCCTGCAGGGGGGCAATCAGCCCCAGCATTTT	CASSLQGGNQPQHF
TRBJ2-1	-	TRBV14	medium-sized	TGTGCCAGCAGCCATGATAGCGGTTCCTACAATGAGCAGTTCTTC	CASSHDSGSYNEQFF
TRBJ1-3	TRBD1	TRBV4-1	-	TGCGCCAGCAGCCTAAGGGGGCCAGGAAACACCATATATTTT	CASSLRGPGNTIYF
TRBJ2-2	-	TRBV28	once	TGTGCCAGCAGTTTAAGGGTCAGGGTTCTGGGCACCGGGGAGCTGTTTTTT	CASSLRVRVLGTGELFF
TRBJ1-2	-	TRBV30	-	TGTGCCTGGAGCCCCTCCACAGGGTTATACACCTTC	CAWSPSTGLYTF
TRBJ2-1	TRBD2	TRBV28	few	TGTGCCAGCACGCGGACTAGAATACGCAATGAGCAGTTCTTC	CASTRTRIRNEQFF
TRBJ1-3	-	TRBV7-6	-	TGTGCCAGCAGGCCACAGGGAAGGGCTGGAAACACCATATATTTT	CASRPQGRAGNTIYF
TRBJ2-5	-	TRBV4-3	-	TGCGCCAGCAGCCTATACGGGGGGCAGGAGACCCAGTACTTC	CASSLYGGQETQYF
TRBJ2-7	TRBD2	TRBV7-8	-	TGTGCCAGCAGCTCTAGCGGGGGGACCTACGAGCAGTACTTC	CASSSSGGTYEQYF
TRBJ2-1	-	TRBV7-9	-	TGTTCCAGCAGCTTAGGGGGGACTGACCGAAGCTCCTACAATGAGCAGTTCTTC	CSSSLGGTDRSSYNEQFF
TRBJ1-2	-	TRBV5-1	-	TGCGCCAGCAGCTTGGTGTCAGGGTCTGGCTACACCTTC	CASSLVSGSGYTF
TRBJ1-2	-	TRBV7-9	-	TGTGCCAGCAGCCTGGGCCGGGAATGGGTCTATGGCTACACCTTC	CASSLGREWVYGYTF
TRBJ2-6	-	TRBV19	-	TGTGCCAGTAGTATCGGGGAAACGGGGGCCAACGTCCTGACTTTC	CASSIGETGANVLTF
TRBJ1-3	-	TRBV7-9	-	TGTGCCAGCAGCCCAGGAGGAAACACCATATATTTT	CASSPGGNTIYF
TRBJ2-3	TRBD1	TRBV19	once	TGTGCCAGTAGTATTCTCTCCGGGACAGGGTCAGATACGCAGTATTTT	CASSILSGTGSDTQYF
TRBJ2-1	TRBD1	TRBV10-3	-	TGTGCCATCAGTCCCGGGACAGGGGAGAATGAGCAGTTCTTC	CAISPGTGENEQFF
TRBJ2-7	-	TRBV5-1	-	TGCGCCAGCAGCTCGAGTGGGGGGGCCCGCTACGAGCAGTACTTC	CASSSSGGARYEQYF
TRBJ2-6	-	TRBV6-1	few	TGTGCCAGCACACTCCGAGGAATTGGGGCCAACGTCCTGACTTTC	CASTLRGIGANVLTF
TRBJ1-1	TRBD1	TRBV28	once	TGTGCCAGCAGTTTATTCAGGGGGTACACTGAAGCTTTCTTT	CASSLFRGYTEAFF
TRBJ1-4	-	TRBV18	-	TGTGCCAGCTCACCCGCAGGGTACGGTAATGAAAAACTGTTTTTT	CASSPAGYGNEKLFF
TRBJ2-6	-	TRBV19	-	TGTGCCAGCAGAATAACAGACTCTGGGGCCAACGTCCTGACTTTC	CASRITDSGANVLTF